This TCR beta chain was found in a study of read filtering for tumor transcriptome and immune sequencing. Study in general: By R-ISS, stages I, II and III held about 8, 16 and 7 patients. Per sample, TCR-region reads ranged about 4.05 to 10.27 million by IR-seq, about 75 to 1,300 by RNA-seq. Study results and caveats: Correlation between methods rose after single-read clonotypes were removed. Approximately 80% of IR-seq clonotypes had one read, totaling about 4% of reads; RNA-seq: approximately 73% and 42%.

From roughly 390 ng of RNA, a library with molecular barcoded alpha/delta and beta/gamma adaptors was made. TCRdb called the reads again in MiXCR, with one record for every CDR3 protein. The data hold about 46,000 distinct CDR3 sequences, with about 12% observed a single time. Turning to this clonotype: Its matching antigen is unknown.

Sequencing was done on a sample of a population of CD138-negative cells sorted from bone marrow. This sequence originates from a donor at least 40 years old with multiple myeloma.

CDR3 loop: CASSLAGRTDTQYF. Here the CDR3 DNA reads TGTGCCAGCAGTTTAGCGGGCCGAACAGATACGCAGTATTTT. This chain links TRBV12-3 or TRBV12-4 with TRBJ2-3; D is unresolved. The CDR3 loop spans 14 amino acids. With 0 bases removed from V and 3 bases from J, the gap between germline ends came to 7 bases.